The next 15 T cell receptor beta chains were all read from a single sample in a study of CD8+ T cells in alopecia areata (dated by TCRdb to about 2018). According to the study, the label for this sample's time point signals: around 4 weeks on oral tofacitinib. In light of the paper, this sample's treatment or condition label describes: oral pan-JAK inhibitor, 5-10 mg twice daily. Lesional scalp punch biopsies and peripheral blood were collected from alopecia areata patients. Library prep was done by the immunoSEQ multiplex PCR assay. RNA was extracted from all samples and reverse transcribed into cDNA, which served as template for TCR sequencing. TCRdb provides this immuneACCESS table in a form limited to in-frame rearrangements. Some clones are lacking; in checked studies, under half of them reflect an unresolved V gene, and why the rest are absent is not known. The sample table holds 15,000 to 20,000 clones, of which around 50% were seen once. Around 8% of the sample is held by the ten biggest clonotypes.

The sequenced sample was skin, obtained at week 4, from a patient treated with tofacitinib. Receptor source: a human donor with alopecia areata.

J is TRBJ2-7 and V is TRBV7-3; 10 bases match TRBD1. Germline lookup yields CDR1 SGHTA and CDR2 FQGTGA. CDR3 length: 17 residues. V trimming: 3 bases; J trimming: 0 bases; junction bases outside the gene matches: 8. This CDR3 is CASSFATGGDGSYEQYF. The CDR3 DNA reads TGTGCCAGCAGCTTCGCGACAGGGGGCGACGGCTCCTACGAGCAGTACTTC.

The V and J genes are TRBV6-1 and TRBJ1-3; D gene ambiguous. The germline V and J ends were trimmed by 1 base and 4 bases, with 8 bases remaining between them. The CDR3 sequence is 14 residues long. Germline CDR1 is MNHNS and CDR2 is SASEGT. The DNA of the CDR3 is TGTGCCAGCAGTGAAGAGGGCATCGGAAACACCATATATTTT. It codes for CASSEEGIGNTIYF.

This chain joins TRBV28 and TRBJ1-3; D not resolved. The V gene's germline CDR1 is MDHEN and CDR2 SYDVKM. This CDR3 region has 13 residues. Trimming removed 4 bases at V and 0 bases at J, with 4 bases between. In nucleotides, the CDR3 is TGTGCCAGCAGTTCCTCCTCTGGAAACACCATATATTTT. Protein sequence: CASSSSSGNTIYF.

The CDR3 DNA reads TGCGCCAGCAGCCTGGGGCGCCCGGGGAACGAGCAGTACTTC. It is translated as CASSLGRPGNEQYF. The chain carries TRBV5-1 and TRBJ2-7; possibly TRBD1 or TRBD2 for D (5 bases each). CDR3 length: 14 amino acids. Germline V gene lookup returns CDR1 SGHRS and CDR2 YFSETQ. The V end lost 4 bases, the J end lost 5 bases, and 16 bases lay between the germline ends.

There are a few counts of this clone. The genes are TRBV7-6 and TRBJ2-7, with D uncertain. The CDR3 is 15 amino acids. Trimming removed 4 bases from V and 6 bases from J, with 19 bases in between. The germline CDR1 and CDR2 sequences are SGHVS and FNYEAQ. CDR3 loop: CASSSTPGPPGEQYF. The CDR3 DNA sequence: TGTGCCAGCAGCTCCACCCCCGGCCCTCCTGGCGAGCAGTACTTC.

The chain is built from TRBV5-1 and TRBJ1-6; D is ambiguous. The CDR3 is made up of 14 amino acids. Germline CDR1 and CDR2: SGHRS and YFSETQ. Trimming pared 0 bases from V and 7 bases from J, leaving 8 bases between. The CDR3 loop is CASSLGTQNSPLHF. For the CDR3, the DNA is TGCGCCAGCAGCTTGGGGACGCAAAATTCACCCCTCCACTTT.

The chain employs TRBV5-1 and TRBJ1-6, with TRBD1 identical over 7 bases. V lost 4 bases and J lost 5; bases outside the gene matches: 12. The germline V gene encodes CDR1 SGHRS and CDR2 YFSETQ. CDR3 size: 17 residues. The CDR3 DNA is TGCGCCAGCAGCCCGGGACAGCTGATTCCTGATAATTCACCCCTCCACTTT. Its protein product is CASSPGQLIPDNSPLHF.

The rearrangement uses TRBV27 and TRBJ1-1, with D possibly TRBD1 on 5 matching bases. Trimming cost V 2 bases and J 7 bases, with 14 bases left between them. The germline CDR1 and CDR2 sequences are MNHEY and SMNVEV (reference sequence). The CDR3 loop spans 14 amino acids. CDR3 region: CASSLARGGFEAFF. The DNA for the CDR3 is TGTGCCAGCAGTTTAGCCCGGGGGGGGTTTGAAGCTTTCTTT.

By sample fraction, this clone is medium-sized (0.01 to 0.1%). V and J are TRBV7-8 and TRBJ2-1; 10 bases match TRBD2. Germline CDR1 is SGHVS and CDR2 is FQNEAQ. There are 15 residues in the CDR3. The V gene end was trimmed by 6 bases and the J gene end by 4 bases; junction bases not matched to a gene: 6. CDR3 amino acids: CASRSRTSGYNEQFF. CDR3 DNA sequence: TGTGCCAGCAGGTCCCGGACTAGCGGATACAATGAGCAGTTCTTC.

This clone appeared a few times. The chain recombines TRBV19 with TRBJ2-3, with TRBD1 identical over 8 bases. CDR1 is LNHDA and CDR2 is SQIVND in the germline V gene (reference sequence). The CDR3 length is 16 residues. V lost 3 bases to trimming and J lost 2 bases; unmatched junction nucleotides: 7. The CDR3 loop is CASSIWGQEITDTQYF. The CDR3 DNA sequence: TGTGCCAGTAGTATCTGGGGACAGGAAATCACAGATACGCAGTATTTT.

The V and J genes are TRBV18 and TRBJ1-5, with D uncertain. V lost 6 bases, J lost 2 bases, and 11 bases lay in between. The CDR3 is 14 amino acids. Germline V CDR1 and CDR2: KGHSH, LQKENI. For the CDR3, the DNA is TGTGCCAGCTCCCGATCTGACCGCAATCAGCCCCAGCATTTT. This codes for CASSRSDRNQPQHF.

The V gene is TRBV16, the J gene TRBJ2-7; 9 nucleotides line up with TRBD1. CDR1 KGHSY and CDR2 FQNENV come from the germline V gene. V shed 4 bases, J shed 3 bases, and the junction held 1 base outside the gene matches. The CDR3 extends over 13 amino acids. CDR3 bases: TGTGCCAGCAGCCGGGGACAGGGCTACGAGCAGTACTTC. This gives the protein CASSRGQGYEQYF.

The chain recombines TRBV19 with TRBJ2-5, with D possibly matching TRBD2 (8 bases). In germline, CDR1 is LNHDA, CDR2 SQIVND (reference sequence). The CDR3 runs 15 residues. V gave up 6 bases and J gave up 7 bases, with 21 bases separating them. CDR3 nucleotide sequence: TGTGCCAGTAGCCCGCGGGGGGACAGCTTGGTGACCCAGTACTTC. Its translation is CASSPRGDSLVTQYF.

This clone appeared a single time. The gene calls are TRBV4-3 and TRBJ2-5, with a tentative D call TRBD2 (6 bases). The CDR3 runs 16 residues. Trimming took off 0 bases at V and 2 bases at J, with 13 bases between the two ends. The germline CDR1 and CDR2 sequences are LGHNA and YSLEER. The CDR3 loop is CASSQDGRGIQETQYF. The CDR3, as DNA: TGCGCCAGCAGCCAAGATGGACGGGGGATACAAGAGACCCAGTACTTC.

DNA for the CDR3: TGTGCCAGTGGTCGGACAGTCATCACTGAAGCTTTCTTT. Translated, it gives CASGRTVITEAFF. V and J are TRBV19 and TRBJ1-1; a possible D gene is TRBD1 (6 bases). Germline loops: CDR1 LNHDA, CDR2 SQIVND (reference sequence). V lost 8 bases and J 4 bases, leaving 14 bases between the germline ends. The CDR3 contains 13 residues.